One sample yielded the 7 T cell receptor beta chains listed below, sequenced in a study of cytomegalovirus exposure and HLA in healthy donors. With 60 Vbeta and 13 Jbeta primers, the PCR was carried out. The table came from immunoSEQ multiplex PCR; TCRdb's copy has only in-frame clones and leaves some out. The table has 90,000 to 150,000 clones, 70% to 85% seen once. Sequencing input: PBMCs. The receptors originated from a human donor in good health.

The chain is built from TRBV18 and TRBJ2-5; a weak D match, TRBD2 (6 bases). The V end was cut by 1 base, the J end by 1 base, with 10 bases between. The CDR3 runs 15 residues. Germline V CDR1 and CDR2: KGHSH, LQKENI. CDR3 protein: CASSPQAGPQETQYF. CDR3 nucleotides: TGTGCCAGCTCACCACAGGCGGGGCCCCAAGAGACCCAGTACTTC.

The J gene is TRBJ1-2, the V gene TRBV28; D gene unclear. V gave up 6 bases and J gave up 2 bases, with 13 bases separating them. Germline CDR1 MDHEN, CDR2 SYDVKM. CDR3 size: 14 residues. CDR3 sequence reads: CASSSPGSNYGYTF. The CDR3 coding sequence is TGTGCCAGCAGCTCACCGGGATCGAACTATGGCTACACCTTC.

Points on this clone: One junction end does not reproduce the germline sequence, and a read error may be involved. This chain joins TRBV4-1 and TRBJ1-5, with 8 positions matching TRBD1. The CDR3 contains 15 residues. Germline V lookup: CDR1 MGHRA, CDR2 YSYEKL. CDR3 in amino acids: CASSQDGTGNQPQHF. The CDR3 nucleotides read TGTGCCAGCAGCCAAGATGGGACAGGAAATCAGCCCCAGCATTTT.

The rearrangement uses TRBV11-3 and TRBJ2-1; TRBD2 matches 8 bases. CDR3 length: 15 residues. CDR1 is SGHNT, CDR2 YENEEA, per germline. The V gene end was trimmed by 5 bases and the J gene end by 10 bases; junction bases not matched to a gene: 13. DNA for the CDR3: TGTGCCAGCAGCCTTAGCGGGATCCGCCACGGGGAGCAGTTCTTC. Translation gives CASSLSGIRHGEQFF.

The chain is built from TRBV15 and TRBJ1-1; D ambiguous. CDR1 and CDR2 (germline): LNHNV, YYDKDF (reference sequence). The CDR3 consists of 15 residues. Trimming shortened V by 0 bases and J by 1 base, and 9 bases separated the two germline ends. The CDR3 DNA sequence: TGTGCCACCAGCAGAGATCAACACCCGAACACTGAAGCTTTCTTT. As protein: CATSRDQHPNTEAFF.

The CDR3 DNA reads TGTGCCAGCAGTCGGCCTTCGGGCAATGAGCAGTTCTTC. Translation gives CASSRPSGNEQFF. V gene TRBV5-6 combines with J gene TRBJ2-1; D uncertain. V lost 5 bases and J 6 bases, leaving 12 bases between the germline ends. Germline V gene lookup returns CDR1 SGHDT and CDR2 YYEEEE. This CDR3 is 13 amino acids long.

This clone was seen only once. V gene TRBV4-2 combines with J gene TRBJ2-1; no firm D call. Trimming removed 0 bases from V and 3 bases from J, with 12 bases in between. From germline, CDR1 is LGHNA and CDR2 YNFKEQ. The CDR3 sequence is 16 residues long. The CDR3 sequence is CASSQEIREYYNEQFF. CDR3 bases: TGTGCCAGCAGCCAAGAAATCCGAGAATACTACAATGAGCAGTTCTTC.